This T cell receptor (beta chain) was recovered during a study of T cell responses to AZD1222 COVID-19 vaccine. Study-wide context: Pooled in the analysis were second doses at about 4 or about 12 weeks.

Generated by immunoSEQ multiplex PCR, the TCRdb table keeps only in-frame clones and is missing some. The repertoire includes about 110,000 clones, roughly 90% of them detected once, and roughly 7% sits in the top ten. Study results and limitations: Per reports, nearly half of all spike-specific TCRs target regions that are unmutated in variants. Donors, mostly white British, included more females; clonal diversity was possibly underestimated.

Germline V gene sequence: CDR1 GTSNPN, CDR2 SVGIG (reference sequence). V lost 3 bases and J lost 3; bases outside the gene matches: 5. The CDR3 runs 14 residues. A word on this clone: The target antigen is unknown.

The TCR comes from an adult in good health. The starting material was peripheral blood, obtained on day 0 of AZD1222 vaccination. The V gene is TRBV30, the J gene TRBJ1-5; 7 bases line up with TRBD1. DNA for the CDR3: TGTGCCTGGAGCAAGGGACAGACCAATCAGCCCCAGCATTTT. Its protein product is CAWSKGQTNQPQHF.